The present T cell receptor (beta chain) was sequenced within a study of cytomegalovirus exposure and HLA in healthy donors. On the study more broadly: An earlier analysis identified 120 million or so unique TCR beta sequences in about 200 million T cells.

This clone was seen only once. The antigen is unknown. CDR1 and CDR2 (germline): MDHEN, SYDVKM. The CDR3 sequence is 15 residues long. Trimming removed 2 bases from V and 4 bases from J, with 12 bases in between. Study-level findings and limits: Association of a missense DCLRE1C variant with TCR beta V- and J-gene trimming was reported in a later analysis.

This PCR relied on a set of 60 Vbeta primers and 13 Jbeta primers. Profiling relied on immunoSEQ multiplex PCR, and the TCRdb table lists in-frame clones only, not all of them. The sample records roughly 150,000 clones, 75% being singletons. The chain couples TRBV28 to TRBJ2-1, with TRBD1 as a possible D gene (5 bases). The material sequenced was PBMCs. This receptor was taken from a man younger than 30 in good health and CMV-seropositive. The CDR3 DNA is TGTGCCAGCAGTTTACCCAGGGCCCCTTACAATGAGCAGTTCTTC. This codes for CASSLPRAPYNEQFF.